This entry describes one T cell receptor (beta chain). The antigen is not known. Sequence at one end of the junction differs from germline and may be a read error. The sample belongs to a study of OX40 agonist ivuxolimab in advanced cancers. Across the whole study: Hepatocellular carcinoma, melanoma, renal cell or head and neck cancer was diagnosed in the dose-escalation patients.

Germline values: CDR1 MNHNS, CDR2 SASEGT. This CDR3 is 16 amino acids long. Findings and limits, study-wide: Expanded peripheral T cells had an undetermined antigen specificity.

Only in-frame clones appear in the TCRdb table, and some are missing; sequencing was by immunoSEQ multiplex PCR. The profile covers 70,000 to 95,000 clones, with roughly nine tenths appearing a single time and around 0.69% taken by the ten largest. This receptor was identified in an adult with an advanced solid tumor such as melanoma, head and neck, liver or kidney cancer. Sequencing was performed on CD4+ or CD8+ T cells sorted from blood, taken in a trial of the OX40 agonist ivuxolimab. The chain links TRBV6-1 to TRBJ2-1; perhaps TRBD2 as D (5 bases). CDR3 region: CAGSEDGTRRYNEQFF. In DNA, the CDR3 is TGTGCCGGCAGTGAAGATGGTACTAGGCGTTACAATGAGCAGTTCTTC.